The 8 T cell receptor beta chains in this list originate from one sample, sequenced in a study of cytomegalovirus exposure and HLA in healthy donors. PCR primers comprised 60 Vbeta and 13 Jbeta primers. Profiled with immunoSEQ multiplex PCR; TCRdb holds only in-frame clones, not every one. Of 140,000 to 150,000 clones detected, approximately 84% appear once; the ten largest clones hold around 9.7%. The sequencing input was PBMCs. The source is a woman aged 60 to 75 in good health and CMV-seropositive.

The gene calls are TRBV29-1 and TRBJ1-2; the D gene is possibly TRBD1 (5 bases). CDR3 length: 13 amino acids. The germline V gene has CDR1 SQVTM and CDR2 ANQGSEA. Trimming shortened V by 4 bases and J by 3 bases, and 12 bases separated the two germline ends. CDR3 nucleotides: TGCAGCGTTGGAAGAGGAGGGGACTATGGCTACACCTTC. This encodes CSVGRGGDYGYTF. The full variable domain, in which reference TRBV29-1 and TRBJ1-2 provide the parts outside the CDR3, is SAVISQKPSRDICQRGTSLTIQCQVDSQVTMMFWYRQQPGQSLTLIATANQGSEATYESGFVIDKFPISRPNLTFSTLTVSNMSPEDSSIYLCSVGRGGDYGYTFGSGTRLTVV.

The chain joins TRBV29-1 to TRBJ2-1, with 7 bases aligning to TRBD2. There are 13 residues in the CDR3. Germline loops: CDR1 SQVTM, CDR2 ANQGSEA. V trimming: 7 bases; J trimming: 2 bases; junction bases outside the gene matches: 5. In nucleotides, the CDR3 is TGCAGCGCCGGACTAGACACCTACAATGAGCAGTTCTTC. It specifies CSAGLDTYNEQFF.

This chain's CDR3 is CASRDRRGNTEAFF. CDR3 sequence (DNA): TGTGCCAGCAGGGACAGGCGGGGGAACACTGAAGCTTTCTTT. The chain joins TRBV27 to TRBJ1-1, with 7 nucleotides matching TRBD1. The CDR3 covers 14 residues. With V trimmed by 6 bases and J by 1 base, 5 bases remained unmatched. Germline assignment: CDR1 MNHEY and CDR2 SMNVEV (reference sequence).

V and J are TRBV6-1 and TRBJ1-4, with 10 bases lining up with TRBD1. The CDR3 sequence is 15 residues long. CDR1 is MNHNS and CDR2 is SASEGT in the germline V gene. The V segment lost 0 bases and the J segment 8 bases; nucleotides outside the gene matches: 3. CDR3 coding DNA: TGTGCCAGCAGTGAAGCGACAGGGGGCTGGGAAAAACTGTTTTTT. It is translated as CASSEATGGWEKLFF.

The chain couples TRBV18 to TRBJ2-1, with 7 bases matching TRBD1. Germline V gene sequence: CDR1 KGHSH, CDR2 LQKENI. V was clipped by 8 bases and J by 8 bases; unmatched bases: 12. This CDR3 has 14 residues. CDR3 sequence reads: CASTLDRVIHEQFF. DNA for the CDR3: TGTGCCAGCACCCTAGACAGGGTCATCCATGAGCAGTTCTTC.

The rearrangement joins TRBV7-6 to TRBJ1-1; D is uncertain. The V gene's germline CDR1 is SGHVS and CDR2 FNYEAQ. Trimming removed 7 bases at V and 2 bases at J, with 11 bases between. CDR3 length: 13 amino acids. This chain's CDR3 is CASIQLPNTEAFF. CDR3 DNA: TGTGCCAGCATACAGTTGCCTAACACTGAAGCTTTCTTT.

A single count supports this clone. The V gene is TRBV9, the J gene TRBJ2-3; 7 nucleotides match TRBD2. There are 15 residues in the CDR3. Per the germline V gene, CDR1 is SGDLS and CDR2 is YYNGEE. With 1 base clipped from V and 6 bases from J, the junction kept 8 bases outside the gene matches. The CDR3 reads CASSVTSAEGDTQYF. In DNA, the CDR3 is TGTGCCAGCAGCGTAACTAGCGCTGAGGGGGATACGCAGTATTTT.

V usage is TRBV7-8 and J usage is TRBJ1-5; D possibly corresponds to TRBD1 (5 bases). This CDR3 comprises 15 residues. The V and J ends lost 5 bases and 4 bases respectively, with 15 bases between them. Germline-derived CDR1 and CDR2 are SGHVS and FQNEAQ. Here the CDR3 DNA reads TGTGCCAGCAGCGGACGGGGGGGGGTAAATCAGCCCCAGCATTTT. Translated: CASSGRGGVNQPQHF.